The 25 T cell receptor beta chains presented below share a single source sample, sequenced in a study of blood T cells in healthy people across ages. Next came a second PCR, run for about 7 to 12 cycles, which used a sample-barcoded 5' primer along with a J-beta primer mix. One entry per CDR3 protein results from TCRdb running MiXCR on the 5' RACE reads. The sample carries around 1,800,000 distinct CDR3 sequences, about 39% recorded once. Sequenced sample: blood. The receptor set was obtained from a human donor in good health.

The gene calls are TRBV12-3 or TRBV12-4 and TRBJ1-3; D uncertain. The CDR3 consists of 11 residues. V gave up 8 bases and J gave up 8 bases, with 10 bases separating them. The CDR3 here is CASAEQYTIYF. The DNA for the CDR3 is TGTGCCAGCGCTGAACAGTACACCATATATTTT.

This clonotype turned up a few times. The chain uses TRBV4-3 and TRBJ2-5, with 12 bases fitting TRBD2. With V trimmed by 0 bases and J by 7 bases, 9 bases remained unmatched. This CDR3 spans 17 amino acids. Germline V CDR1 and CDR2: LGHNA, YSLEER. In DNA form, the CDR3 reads TGCGCCAGCAGCCAAGAAGGCCTAGCGGGGGGGCGAGGGACCCAGTACTTC. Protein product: CASSQEGLAGGRGTQYF.

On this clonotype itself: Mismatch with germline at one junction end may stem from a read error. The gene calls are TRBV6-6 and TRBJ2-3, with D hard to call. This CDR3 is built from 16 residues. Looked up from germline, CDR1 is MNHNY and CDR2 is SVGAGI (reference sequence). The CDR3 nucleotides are TGCGCCAGCAGTTACGACATCCGAGGTTATCTAGATACGCAGTATTTT. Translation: CASSYDIRGYLDTQYF.

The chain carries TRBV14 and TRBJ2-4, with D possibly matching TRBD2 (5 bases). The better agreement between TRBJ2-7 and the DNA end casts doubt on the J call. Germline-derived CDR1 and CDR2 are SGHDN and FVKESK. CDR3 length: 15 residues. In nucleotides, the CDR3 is TGTGCCAGCAGCCGCGATCGAGCGGCCCCCTACGAGCAGTACTTC. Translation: CASSRDRAAPYEQYF.

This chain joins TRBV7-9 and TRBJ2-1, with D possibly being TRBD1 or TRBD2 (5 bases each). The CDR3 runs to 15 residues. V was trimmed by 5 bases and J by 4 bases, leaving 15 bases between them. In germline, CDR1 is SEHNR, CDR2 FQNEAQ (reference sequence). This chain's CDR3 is CASSPSEGWYNEQFF. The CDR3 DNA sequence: TGTGCCAGCAGCCCGAGCGAGGGGTGGTACAATGAGCAGTTCTTC.

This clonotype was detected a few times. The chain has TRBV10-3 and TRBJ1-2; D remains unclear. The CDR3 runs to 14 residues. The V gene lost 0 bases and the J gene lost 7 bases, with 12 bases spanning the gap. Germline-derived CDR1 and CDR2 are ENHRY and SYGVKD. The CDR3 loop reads CAISESTGYSGYTF. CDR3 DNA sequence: TGTGCCATCAGTGAGTCGACTGGTTATAGTGGCTACACCTTC.

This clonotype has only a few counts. The CDR3: CASSLEGLAQFF. For the CDR3, the DNA is TGTGCCAGCAGCTTGGAGGGACTAGCGCAGTTCTTC. The rearrangement joins TRBV5-4 to TRBJ2-1; 9 nucleotides line up with TRBD2. The CDR3 loop spans 12 amino acids. Trimming took 0 bases from V and 12 from J; bases not matched to a gene: 1. Germline CDR1 and CDR2: SGHNT and YYREEE (reference sequence).

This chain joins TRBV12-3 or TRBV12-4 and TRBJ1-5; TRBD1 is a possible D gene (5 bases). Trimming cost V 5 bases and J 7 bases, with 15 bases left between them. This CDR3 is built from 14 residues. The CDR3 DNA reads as TGTGCCAGCAGTGGTCGGGACTTTGGGCAGCCCCAGCATTTT. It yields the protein CASSGRDFGQPQHF.

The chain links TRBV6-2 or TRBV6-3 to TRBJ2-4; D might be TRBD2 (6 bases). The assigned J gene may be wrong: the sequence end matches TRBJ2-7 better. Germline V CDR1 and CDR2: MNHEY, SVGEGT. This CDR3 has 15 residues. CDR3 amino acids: CASSIYSSGEFEQYF. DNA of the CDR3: TGTGCCAGCAGTATTTACTCCTCGGGAGAGTTCGAGCAGTACTTC.

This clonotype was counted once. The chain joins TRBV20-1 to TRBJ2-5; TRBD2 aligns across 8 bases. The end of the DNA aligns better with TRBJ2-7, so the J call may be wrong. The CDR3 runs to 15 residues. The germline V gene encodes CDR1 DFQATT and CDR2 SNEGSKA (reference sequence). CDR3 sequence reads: CSARDAVAGPYEQYF. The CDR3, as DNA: TGCAGTGCTAGAGATGCGGTAGCGGGACCCTACGAGCAGTACTTC.

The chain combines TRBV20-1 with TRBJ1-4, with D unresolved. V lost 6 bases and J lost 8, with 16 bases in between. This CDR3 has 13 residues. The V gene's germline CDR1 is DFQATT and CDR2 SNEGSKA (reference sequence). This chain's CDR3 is CSAEKPGEEKLFF. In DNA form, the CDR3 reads TGCAGTGCAGAGAAACCCGGAGAGGAAAAACTGTTTTTT.

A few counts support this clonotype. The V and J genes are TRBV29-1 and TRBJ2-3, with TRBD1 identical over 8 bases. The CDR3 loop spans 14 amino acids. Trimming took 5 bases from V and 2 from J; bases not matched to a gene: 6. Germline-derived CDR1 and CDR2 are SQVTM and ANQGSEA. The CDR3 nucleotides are TGCAGCGTTCGCCAGGGGGCCATCACAGATACGCAGTATTTT. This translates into CSVRQGAITDTQYF.

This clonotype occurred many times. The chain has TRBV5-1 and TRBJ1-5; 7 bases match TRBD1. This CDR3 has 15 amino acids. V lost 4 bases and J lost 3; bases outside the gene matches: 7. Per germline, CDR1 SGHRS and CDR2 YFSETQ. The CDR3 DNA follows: TGCGCCAGCAGCCGAGGGGACAGAATCAATCAGCCCCAGCATTTT. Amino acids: CASSRGDRINQPQHF.

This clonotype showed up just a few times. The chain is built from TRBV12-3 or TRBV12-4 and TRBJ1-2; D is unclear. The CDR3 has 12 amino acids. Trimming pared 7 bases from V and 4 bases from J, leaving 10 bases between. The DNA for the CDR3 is TGTGCCAGCAATAGACGGTCCTATGGCTACACCTTC. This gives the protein CASNRRSYGYTF.

CDR3 in DNA: TGTGCCACCAGCTCGGACGGGGGGGCGGACAATGAGCAGTACTTC. Translating gives CATSSDGGADNEQYF. The V gene is TRBV15, the J gene TRBJ2-7; 8 nucleotides agree with TRBD2. This CDR3 is 15 amino acids long. V dropped 5 bases and J dropped 7; count of bases not matched to a gene: 13. Germline values: CDR1 LNHNV, CDR2 YYDKDF (reference sequence). Together with reference TRBV15 and TRBJ2-7, the CDR3 gives the full variable domain: DAMVIQNPRYQVTQFGKPVTLSCSQTLNHNVMYWYQQKSSQAPKLLFHYYDKDFNNEADTPDNFQSRRPNTSFCFLDIRSPGLGDTAMYLCATSSDGGADNEQYFGPGTRLTVT.

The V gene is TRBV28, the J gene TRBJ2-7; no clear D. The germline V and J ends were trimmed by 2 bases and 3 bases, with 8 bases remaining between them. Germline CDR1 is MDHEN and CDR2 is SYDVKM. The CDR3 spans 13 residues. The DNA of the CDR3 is TGTGCCAGCAGTTTAATGCAGAGCTACGAGCAGTACTTC. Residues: CASSLMQSYEQYF.

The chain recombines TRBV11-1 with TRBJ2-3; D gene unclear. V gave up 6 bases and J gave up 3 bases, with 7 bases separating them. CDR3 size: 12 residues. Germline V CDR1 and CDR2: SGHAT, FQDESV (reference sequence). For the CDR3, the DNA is TGTGCCAGCAGGGCGGATACAGATACGCAGTATTTT. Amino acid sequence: CASRADTDTQYF. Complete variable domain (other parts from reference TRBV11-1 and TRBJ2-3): EAEVAQSPRYKITEKSQAVAFWCDPISGHATLYWYRQILGQGPELLVQFQDESVVDDSQLPKDRFSAERLKGVDSTLKIQPAELGDSAMYLCASRADTDTQYFGPGTRLTVL.

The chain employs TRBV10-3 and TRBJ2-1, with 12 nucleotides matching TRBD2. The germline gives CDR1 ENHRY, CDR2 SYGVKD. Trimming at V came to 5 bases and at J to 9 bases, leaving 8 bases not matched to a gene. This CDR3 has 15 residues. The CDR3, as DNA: TGTGCCATCAGTCCCTCTAGCGGGGGGGCCAGTGAGCAGTTCTTC. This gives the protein CAISPSSGGASEQFF.

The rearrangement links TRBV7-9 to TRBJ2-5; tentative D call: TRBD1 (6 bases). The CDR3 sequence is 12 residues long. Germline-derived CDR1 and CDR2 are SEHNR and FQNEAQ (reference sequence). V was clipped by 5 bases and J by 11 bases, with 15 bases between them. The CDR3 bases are TGTGCCAGCAGCCTGGACAGCCCCTATCAGTACTTC. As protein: CASSLDSPYQYF.

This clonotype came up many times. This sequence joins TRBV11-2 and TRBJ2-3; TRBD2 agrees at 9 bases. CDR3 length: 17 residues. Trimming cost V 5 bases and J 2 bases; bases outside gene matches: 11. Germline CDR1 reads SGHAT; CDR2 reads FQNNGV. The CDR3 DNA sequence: TGTGCCAGCAGCCGAGGGATTGCGGGGGGGATCACAGATACGCAGTATTTT. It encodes CASSRGIAGGITDTQYF.

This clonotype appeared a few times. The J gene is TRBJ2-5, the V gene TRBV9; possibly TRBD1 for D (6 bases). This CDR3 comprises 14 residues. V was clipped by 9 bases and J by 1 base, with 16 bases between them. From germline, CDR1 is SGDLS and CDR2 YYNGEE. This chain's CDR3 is CAIKRLGGQETQYF. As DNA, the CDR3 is TGTGCCATTAAGCGTTTAGGGGGCCAAGAGACCCAGTACTTC.

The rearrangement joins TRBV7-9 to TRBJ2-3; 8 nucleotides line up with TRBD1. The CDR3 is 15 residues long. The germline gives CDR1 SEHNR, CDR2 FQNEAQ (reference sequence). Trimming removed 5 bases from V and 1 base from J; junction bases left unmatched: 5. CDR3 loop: CASSPWGQGTDTQYF. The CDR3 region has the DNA TGTGCCAGCAGCCCGTGGGGACAGGGCACAGATACGCAGTATTTT. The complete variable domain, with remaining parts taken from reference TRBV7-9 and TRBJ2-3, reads DTGVSQNPRHKITKRGQNVTFRCDPISEHNRLYWYRQTLGQGPEFLTYFQNEAQLEKSRLLSDRFSAERPKGSFSTLEIQRTEQGDSAMYLCASSPWGQGTDTQYFGPGTRLTVL.

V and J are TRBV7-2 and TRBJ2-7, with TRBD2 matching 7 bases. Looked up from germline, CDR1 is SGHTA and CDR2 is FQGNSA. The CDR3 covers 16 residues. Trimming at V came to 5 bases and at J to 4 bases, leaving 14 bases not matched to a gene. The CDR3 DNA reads TGTGCCAGCAGCCGCAACGGGGGAGGGATTTCTTACGAGCAGTACTTC. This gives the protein CASSRNGGGISYEQYF. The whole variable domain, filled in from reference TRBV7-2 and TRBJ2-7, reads GAGVSQSPSNKVTEKGKDVELRCDPISGHTALYWYRQSLGQGLEFLIYFQGNSAPDKSGLPSDRFSAERTGGSVSTLTIQRTQQEDSAVYLCASSRNGGGISYEQYFGPGTRLTVT.

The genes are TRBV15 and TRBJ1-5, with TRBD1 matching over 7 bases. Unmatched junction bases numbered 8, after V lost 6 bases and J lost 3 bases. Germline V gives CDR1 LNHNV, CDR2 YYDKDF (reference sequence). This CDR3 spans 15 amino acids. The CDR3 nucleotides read TGTGCCACCAGAGAGGACAGGTCTAACAATCAGCCCCAGCATTTT. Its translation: CATREDRSNNQPQHF.

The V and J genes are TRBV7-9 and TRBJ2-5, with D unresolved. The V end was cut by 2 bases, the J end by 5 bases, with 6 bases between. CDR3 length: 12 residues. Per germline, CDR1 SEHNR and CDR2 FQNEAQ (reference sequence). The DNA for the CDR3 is TGTGCCAGCAGCTTACAAACGGAGACCCAGTACTTC. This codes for CASSLQTETQYF.